Detailed here is one T cell receptor beta chain. Its target is not known. The protocol was immunoSEQ multiplex PCR, while the TCRdb copy is restricted to in-frame clones and leaves out a portion. The sample yields about 140,000 clones, 80% to 95% seen once. These data are taken from a study of CD4+ T cells in melanoma. Study-wide points: Reportedly, melanoma neoantigen-specific CD4+ T cells showed varied differentiation states. A reported correlation linked neoantigen-specific CD4+ T cells to CD8+, macrophage and B cell function.

Trimming took 4 bases from V and 2 from J; bases not matched to a gene: 11. The CDR3 runs 16 residues. CDR1 SGHRS and CDR2 YFSETQ come from the germline V gene. V gene TRBV5-1 combines with J gene TRBJ2-5; 7 nucleotides match TRBD2. This TCR was recovered from a human donor with melanoma. The CDR3 region is CASSPRWAGDQETQYF. The CDR3 region has the DNA TGCGCCAGCAGCCCCAGGTGGGCGGGGGATCAAGAGACCCAGTACTTC. The variable domain in full, completed from reference TRBV5-1 and TRBJ2-5, reads KAGVTQTPRYLIKTRGQQVTLSCSPISGHRSVSWYQQTPGQGLQFLFEYFSETQRNKGNFPGRFSGRQFSNSRSEMNVSTLELGDSALYLCASSPRWAGDQETQYFGPGTRLLVL.